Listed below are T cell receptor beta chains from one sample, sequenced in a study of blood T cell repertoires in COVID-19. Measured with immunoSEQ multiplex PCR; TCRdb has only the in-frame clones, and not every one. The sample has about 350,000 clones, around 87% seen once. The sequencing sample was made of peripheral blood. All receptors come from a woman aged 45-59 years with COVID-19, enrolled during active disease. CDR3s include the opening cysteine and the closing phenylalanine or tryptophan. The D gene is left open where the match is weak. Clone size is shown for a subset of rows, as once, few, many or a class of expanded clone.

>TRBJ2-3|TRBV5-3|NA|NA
TGTGCCAGAAGCCCCTACTTCCCAGATACGCAGTATTTT
CARSPYFPDTQYF
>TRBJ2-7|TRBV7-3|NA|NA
TGTGCCAGCAGCGCCGCCCCAGGATTGGGCGAGCAGTACTTC
CASSAAPGLGEQYF
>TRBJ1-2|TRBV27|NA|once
TGTGCCAGCAGTTCGGGAGGGGCGGGTGGCTACACCTTC
CASSSGGAGGYTF
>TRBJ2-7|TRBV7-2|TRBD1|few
TGTGCCAGCAGCTCCAGGACAGGGGCGGGGTACGAGCAGTACTTC
CASSSRTGAGYEQYF
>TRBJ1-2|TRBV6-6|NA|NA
TGTGCCAGCAGTTCGCAACTAAGTTATGGCTACACCTTC
CASSSQLSYGYTF
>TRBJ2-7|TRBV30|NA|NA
TGTGCCTGGACCACCGGGAGAGGGACCTACGAGCAGTACTTC
CAWTTGRGTYEQYF
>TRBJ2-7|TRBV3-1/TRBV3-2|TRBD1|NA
TGTGCCAGCAGCCAAGACTCAGGGGGCTACGAGCAGTACTTC
CASSQDSGGYEQYF
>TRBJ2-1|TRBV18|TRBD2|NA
TGTGCCAGCTCACCCCCGGGACTAGCGGGACATGAGCAGTTCTTC
CASSPPGLAGHEQFF
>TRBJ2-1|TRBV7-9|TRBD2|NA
TGTGCCAGCAGCTTAGCGTCTAGCGGGGCCTGGGGGCAGTTCTTC
CASSLASSGAWGQFF
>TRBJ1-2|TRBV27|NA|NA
TGTGCCAGCAGGAGACACCAAGGTAGCTATGGCTACACCTTC
CASRRHQGSYGYTF
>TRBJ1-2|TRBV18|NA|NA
TGTGCCAGCTCACTACCAACAGGGTCATATGGCTACACCTTC
CASSLPTGSYGYTF
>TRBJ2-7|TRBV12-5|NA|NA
TGTGCTAGTGGTTTGTCCCCAGAAGACGAGCAGTACTTC
CASGLSPEDEQYF
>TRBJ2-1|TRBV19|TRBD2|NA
TGTGCCAGTAGTGCGGGACTAGCCAAAGGTCTGTTCTTC
CASSAGLAKGLFF
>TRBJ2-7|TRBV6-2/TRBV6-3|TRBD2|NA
TGTGCCAGCAGCGCGACTAGCGGGAGGGCCGTCGGGGGAGAGCAGTACTTC
CASSATSGRAVGGEQYF
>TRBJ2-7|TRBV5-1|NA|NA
TGCGCCAGCACTTTCGACCCGGGGACCTACGAGCAGTACTTC
CASTFDPGTYEQYF
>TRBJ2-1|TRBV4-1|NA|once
TGCGCCAGCAGCCAGCAGGGGAATGAGCAGTTCTTC
CASSQQGNEQFF
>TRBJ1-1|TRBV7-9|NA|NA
TGTGCCAGCAGCGCACAGGGTTTGAACACTGAAGCTTTCTTT
CASSAQGLNTEAFF
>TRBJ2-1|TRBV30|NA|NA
TGTGCCGCTCGGGGAATTAATGAGCAGTTCTTC
CAARGINEQFF
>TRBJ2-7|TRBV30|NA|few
TGTGCCTGGAGGCGGGACCTTAGTAGCTACGAGCAGTACTTC
CAWRRDLSSYEQYF
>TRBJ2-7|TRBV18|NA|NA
TGTGCCAGCTCACGCGGCCCGCCAACTCTTAACTACGAGCAGTACTTC
CASSRGPPTLNYEQYF
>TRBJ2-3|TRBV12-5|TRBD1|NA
TGTGCTAGTGGTCGGACAGGGGGTGGTGCAGATACGCAGTATTTT
CASGRTGGGADTQYF
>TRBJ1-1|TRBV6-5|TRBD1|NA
TGTGCCAGCAGGATCTGGACAGGGGGCAACACTGAAGCTTTCTTT
CASRIWTGGNTEAFF
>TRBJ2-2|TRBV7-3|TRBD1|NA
TGTGCCAGCAGTATTAAGTCAGGGGGCGTACGCACCGGGGAGCTGTTTTTT
CASSIKSGGVRTGELFF
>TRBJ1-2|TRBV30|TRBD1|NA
TGTGCCTGGAGTGTACTTACAGGGGGTGGCTACACCTTC
CAWSVLTGGGYTF
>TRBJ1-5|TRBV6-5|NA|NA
TGTGCCAGCAGAGTGGCCGGAGGAAATCAGCCCCAGCATTTT
CASRVAGGNQPQHF
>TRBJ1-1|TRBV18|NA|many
TGTGCCAGCTCACCTAGAATGGAGTTGAGCACTGAAGCTTTCTTT
CASSPRMELSTEAFF
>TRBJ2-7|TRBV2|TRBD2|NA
TGTGCCAGCAGTGTGACCCGGGAGGGGGAGCAGTACTTC
CASSVTREGEQYF
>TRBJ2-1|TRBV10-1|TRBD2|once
TGCGCCAGCAGGGACCGGGGAAGCGGGAGCTACAATGAGCAGTTCTTC
CASRDRGSGSYNEQFF
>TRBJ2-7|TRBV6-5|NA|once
TGTGCCAGCAGGAGAGCTTACGAGCAGTACTTC
CASRRAYEQYF
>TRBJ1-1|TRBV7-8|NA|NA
TGTGCCAGCAGTGCGGGGCTCACTGAAGCTTTCTTT
CASSAGLTEAFF
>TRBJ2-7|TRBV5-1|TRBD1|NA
TGCGCCAGCAGCCTTGGAAAGGGACAGGGGATCTACGAGCAGTACTTC
CASSLGKGQGIYEQYF
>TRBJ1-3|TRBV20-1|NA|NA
TGCAGTGCTAGTCGTGCAGGGTTGACTGGAAACACCATATATTTT
CSASRAGLTGNTIYF
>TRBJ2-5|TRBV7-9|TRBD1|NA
TGTGCCAGCAGTCCGGACAGGGGCATAGGGGAGACCCAGTACTTC
CASSPDRGIGETQYF
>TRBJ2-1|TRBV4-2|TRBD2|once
TGTGCCAGCAGCCAAGATAGAGCAGGGACTAGCGAGAACAATGAGCAGTTCTTC
CASSQDRAGTSENNEQFF
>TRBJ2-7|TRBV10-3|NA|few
TGTGCCATCAGTGAGTCTCAGGGTAGGTCCTACGAGCAGTACTTC
CAISESQGRSYEQYF
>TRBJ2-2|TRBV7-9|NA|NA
TGTGCCAGCAGCACAGGACGCCGCGGTTACACCGGGGAGCTGTTTTTT
CASSTGRRGYTGELFF
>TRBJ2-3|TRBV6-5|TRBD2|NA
TGTGCCAGCATTTGGGGGACTACCACAGATACGCAGTATTTT
CASIWGTTTDTQYF
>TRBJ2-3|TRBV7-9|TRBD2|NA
TGTGCCAGCAGCCCCTCCCCTAGCGGGCCCAGCACAGATACGCAGTATTTT
CASSPSPSGPSTDTQYF
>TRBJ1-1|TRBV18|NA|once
TGTGCCAGCTCACCACTTTACTCCCCAAAAAGCGGCACTGAAGCTTTCTTT
CASSPLYSPKSGTEAFF
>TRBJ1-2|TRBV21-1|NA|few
TGTGCCAGCAGCAAAAGAGTGGCAGGGAACTATGGCTACACCTTC
CASSKRVAGNYGYTF
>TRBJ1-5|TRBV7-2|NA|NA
TGTGCCAGCAGCTCCGGTCGTCGGCCCCAGCATTTT
CASSSGRRPQHF
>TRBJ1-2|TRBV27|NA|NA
TGTGCCAGCAGTCTTTCCACGGGACATAGCTATGGCTACACCTTC
CASSLSTGHSYGYTF
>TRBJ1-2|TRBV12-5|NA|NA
TGTGCTAGTGGTCACGCGGGGTCAGCTAACTATGGCTACACCTTC
CASGHAGSANYGYTF
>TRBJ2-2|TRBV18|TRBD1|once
TGTGCCAGCTCACCAGGGACAGGGGGCATCGGGGAGCTGTTTTTT
CASSPGTGGIGELFF
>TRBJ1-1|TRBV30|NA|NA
TGTGCCTGGAGGGACTTAACACTGGGAGCTTTCTTT
CAWRDLTLGAFF
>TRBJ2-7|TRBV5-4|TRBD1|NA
TGTGCCAGCAGCCTGCGGACAGGGGCCTACGAGCAGTACTTC
CASSLRTGAYEQYF
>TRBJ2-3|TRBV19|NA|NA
TGTGCCAGTAGTCTCTTTGGCGGGGTCACAGATCACCCTGATACGCAGTATTTT
CASSLFGGVTDHPDTQYF
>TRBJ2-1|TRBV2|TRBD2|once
TGTGCCACTCTGGGCGGGAGACTGAACTCCTACAATGAGCAGTTCTTC
CATLGGRLNSYNEQFF
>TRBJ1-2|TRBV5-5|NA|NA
TGTGCCAGCCGCCAGACCGGGGGAGGTGTTGGCTATGGCTACACCTTC
CASRQTGGGVGYGYTF
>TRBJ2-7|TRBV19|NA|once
TGTGCCAGTAGTATGATAGGGCGGGGCTACGAGCAGTACTTC
CASSMIGRGYEQYF
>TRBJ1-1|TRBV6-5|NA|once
TGTGCCAGCAGTACTGACAGTGAAGCTTTCTTT
CASSTDSEAFF
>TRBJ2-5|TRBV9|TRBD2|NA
TGTGCCAGCAGCGTAGGGACTAGCAGAGAGACCCAGTACTTC
CASSVGTSRETQYF
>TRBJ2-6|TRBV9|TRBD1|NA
TGTGCCAGCAGCGTGACCGGGACAGGGGTTATGACTGGGGCCAACGTCCTGACTTTC
CASSVTGTGVMTGANVLTF
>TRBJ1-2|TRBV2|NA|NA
TGTGCCAGCAGTGAATCAAACAGGGCCAACTATGGCTACACCTTC
CASSESNRANYGYTF
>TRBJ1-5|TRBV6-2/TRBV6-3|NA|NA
TGTGCCAGCAGTCAAGGGCGGGGGAGTCAGCCCCAGCATTTT
CASSQGRGSQPQHF
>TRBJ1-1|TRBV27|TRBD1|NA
TGTGCCAGCAGATTCGGACAGGGGTGGGGAAACACTGAAGCTTTCTTT
CASRFGQGWGNTEAFF
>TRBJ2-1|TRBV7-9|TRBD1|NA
TGTGCCAGCAGCTTACCAACAGGGGTTCGCTCCTACAATGAGCAGTTCTTC
CASSLPTGVRSYNEQFF
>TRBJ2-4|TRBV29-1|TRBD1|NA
TGCAGCGTGGGGTCAGGGGGAAAAAACATTCAGTACTTC
CSVGSGGKNIQYF
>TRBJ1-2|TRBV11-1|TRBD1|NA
TGTGCCAGCAGCTCTTCGACAGGGACGGCCTATGGCTACACCTTC
CASSSSTGTAYGYTF